This is a list of T cell receptor beta chains from one sample in a study of T cells in Graves' hyperthyroidism and ophthalmopathy. Using its own MiXCR run on the multiplex PCR reads, TCRdb lists one record per CDR3 protein. The table lists about 400,000 distinct CDR3 sequences, over 11% of them singletons. Sequenced sample: blood. These receptors were taken from a man aged 50-59 years with Graves' ophthalmopathy. Both conserved end residues are trimmed from each CDR3. Fields, in order: V gene, J gene, CDR3 protein.

v_call: TRBV7-6; j_call: TRBJ2-2; cdr3_aa: ASSLADRGERPGELF
v_call: TRBV27; j_call: TRBJ2-1; cdr3_aa: ASSLPASEQF
v_call: TRBV7-9; j_call: TRBJ2-3; cdr3_aa: ASSSPRDTQY
v_call: TRBV3-1; j_call: TRBJ2-5; cdr3_aa: ASSPRQGGETQY
v_call: TRBV28; j_call: TRBJ2-3; cdr3_aa: ASTTTGVTDTQY
v_call: TRBV29-1; j_call: TRBJ2-1; cdr3_aa: SVVSSYNEQF
v_call: TRBV19; j_call: TRBJ1-5; cdr3_aa: ASSIGQGVGQPQH
v_call: TRBV2; j_call: TRBJ2-6; cdr3_aa: ASGSGQAGANVLT
v_call: TRBV12-3/TRBV12-4; j_call: TRBJ2-2; cdr3_aa: ASSGTVNTGELF
v_call: TRBV25-1; j_call: TRBJ2-7; cdr3_aa: ASSESTIYEQY
v_call: TRBV6-5; j_call: TRBJ2-1; cdr3_aa: ASSYGLAGGPSEQF
v_call: TRBV10-3; j_call: TRBJ2-1; cdr3_aa: AISEDRGNEQF
v_call: TRBV2; j_call: TRBJ2-4; cdr3_aa: ASSGATDRGLAKNIQY
v_call: TRBV4-1; j_call: TRBJ1-2; cdr3_aa: ASSPGDWWGYT
v_call: TRBV5-1; j_call: TRBJ2-2; cdr3_aa: ASSLASSHGELF
v_call: TRBV2; j_call: TRBJ2-1; cdr3_aa: ASSTQDEQF
v_call: TRBV15; j_call: TRBJ1-5; cdr3_aa: ATSRDMATYQPQH
v_call: TRBV3-1; j_call: TRBJ1-1; cdr3_aa: ASSAVEGAGEAF
v_call: TRBV12-3/TRBV12-4; j_call: TRBJ2-3; cdr3_aa: ASSFGRRHTDTQY
v_call: TRBV20-1; j_call: TRBJ2-1; cdr3_aa: SAKSAVGLAGRGEQF
v_call: TRBV11-3; j_call: TRBJ1-1; cdr3_aa: ASSTKSLNTEAF
v_call: TRBV10-3; j_call: TRBJ2-3; cdr3_aa: AISESTGLSNGRPTDTQY
v_call: TRBV18; j_call: NA; cdr3_aa: ASSPGLADYEQF
v_call: TRBV11-2; j_call: TRBJ2-3; cdr3_aa: ASRKTSGSADTQY
v_call: TRBV29-1; j_call: TRBJ2-7; cdr3_aa: SVALAGTYEQY
v_call: TRBV6-5; j_call: TRBJ2-7; cdr3_aa: ASSSTTGTSTGGVEQY
v_call: TRBV20-1; j_call: TRBJ2-7; cdr3_aa: SATTSPFSYEQY
v_call: TRBV12-3/TRBV12-4; j_call: TRBJ2-7; cdr3_aa: ASSGTGYEQY
v_call: TRBV4-1; j_call: TRBJ2-7; cdr3_aa: ASSQGVAGTYEQY
v_call: TRBV12-3/TRBV12-4; j_call: TRBJ2-5; cdr3_aa: ASSLDGLGFETQY
v_call: TRBV3-1; j_call: TRBJ1-2; cdr3_aa: ASSPYRGPYT
v_call: TRBV20-1; j_call: TRBJ1-6; cdr3_aa: SARDSGAGGNSPLH
v_call: TRBV7-3; j_call: TRBJ2-1; cdr3_aa: ASSRRLAGAGSYNEQF
v_call: TRBV9; j_call: TRBJ2-3; cdr3_aa: ASSPPSASGASTDTQY
v_call: TRBV6-6; j_call: TRBJ1-4; cdr3_aa: ASSYSGQDGEKLF
v_call: TRBV15; j_call: TRBJ2-3; cdr3_aa: ATSNTSGSVGTDTQY
v_call: TRBV5-1; j_call: TRBJ1-2; cdr3_aa: ASSPGSMGYT
v_call: TRBV25-1; j_call: TRBJ2-5; cdr3_aa: ASSEYTSVETQY
v_call: TRBV12-3/TRBV12-4; j_call: TRBJ2-1; cdr3_aa: ASSLVHEQF
v_call: TRBV5-1; j_call: TRBJ2-7; cdr3_aa: ASSPLGLQNYEQY
v_call: TRBV9; j_call: TRBJ2-2; cdr3_aa: ASRAGTAIPSGELF
v_call: TRBV11-2; j_call: TRBJ2-7; cdr3_aa: ASSLEDGQY
v_call: TRBV6-1; j_call: TRBJ1-1; cdr3_aa: ASSPQGAMNTEAF
v_call: TRBV18; j_call: TRBJ2-3; cdr3_aa: ASSPPGRITDTQY
v_call: TRBV5-1; j_call: TRBJ2-3; cdr3_aa: ASSSLAEATDTQY
v_call: TRBV11-2; j_call: TRBJ2-1; cdr3_aa: ASSLDRQGAVYNEQF
v_call: TRBV20-1; j_call: TRBJ2-7; cdr3_aa: SARDGTSDRASYEQY
v_call: TRBV20-1; j_call: TRBJ1-5; cdr3_aa: SALDRGLQPQH
v_call: TRBV2; j_call: TRBJ2-2; cdr3_aa: ASSAATTNTGELF
v_call: TRBV20-1; j_call: TRBJ2-5; cdr3_aa: SARDNSRPWGEETQY
v_call: TRBV20-1; j_call: TRBJ1-1; cdr3_aa: SVSPRVTPEAF
v_call: TRBV20-1; j_call: TRBJ2-1; cdr3_aa: SARHGGIGDNEQF
v_call: TRBV6-1; j_call: TRBJ2-7; cdr3_aa: ASSEAGRRAYEQY
v_call: TRBV6-9; j_call: TRBJ2-3; cdr3_aa: ASSPPDRSTDTQY
v_call: TRBV20-1; j_call: TRBJ1-4; cdr3_aa: SASSGGPNEKLF